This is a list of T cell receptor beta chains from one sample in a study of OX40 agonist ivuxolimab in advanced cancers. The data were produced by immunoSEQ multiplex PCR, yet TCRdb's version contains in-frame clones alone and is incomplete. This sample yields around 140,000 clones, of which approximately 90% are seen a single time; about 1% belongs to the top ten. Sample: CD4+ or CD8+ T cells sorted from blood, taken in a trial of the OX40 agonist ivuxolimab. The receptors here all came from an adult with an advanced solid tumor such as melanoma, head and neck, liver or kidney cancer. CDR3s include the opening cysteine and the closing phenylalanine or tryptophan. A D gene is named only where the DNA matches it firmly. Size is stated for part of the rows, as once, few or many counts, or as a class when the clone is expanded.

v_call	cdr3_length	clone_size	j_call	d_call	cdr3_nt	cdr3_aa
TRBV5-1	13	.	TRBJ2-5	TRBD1	TGCGCCAGCAGCTCCCAGGGGGCAGAGACCCAGTACTTC	CASSSQGAETQYF
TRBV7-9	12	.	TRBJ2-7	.	TGTGCCAGCAGCTTAGGGTACTACGAGCAGTACTTC	CASSLGYYEQYF
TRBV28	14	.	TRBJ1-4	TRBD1	TGTGCCACCACACCGGGACAGGCTAATGAAAAACTGTTTTTT	CATTPGQANEKLFF
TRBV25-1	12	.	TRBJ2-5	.	TGTGCCAGCAGTGAATTCAAAGAGACCCAGTACTTC	CASSEFKETQYF
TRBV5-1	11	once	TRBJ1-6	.	TGCGCCAGCAGCAATAATTCACCCCTCCACTTT	CASSNNSPLHF
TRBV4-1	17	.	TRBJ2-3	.	TGCGCCAGCAGCCAAGGACAGGTCTTTTCTAGCACAGATACGCAGTATTTT	CASSQGQVFSSTDTQYF
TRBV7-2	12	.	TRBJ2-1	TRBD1	TGTGCCAGCAGCTTAGTCGACAGGGGGAAGTTCTTC	CASSLVDRGKFF
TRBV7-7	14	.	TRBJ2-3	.	TGTGCTAGCAGCTTATCGCAAGTGACAGATACGCAGTATTTT	CASSLSQVTDTQYF
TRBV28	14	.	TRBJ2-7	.	TGTGCCAGCAGTCGTACCGGGCAAACCTACGAGCAGTACTTC	CASSRTGQTYEQYF
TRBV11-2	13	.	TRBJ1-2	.	TGTGCCAGCAGCTTTCCGGGGCCTTATGGCTACACCTTC	CASSFPGPYGYTF
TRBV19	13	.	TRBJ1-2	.	TGTGCCAGTAGACAGACGGGGAACTATGGCTACACCTTC	CASRQTGNYGYTF
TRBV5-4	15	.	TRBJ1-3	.	TGTGCCAGCAGCTTGTCTGGCAGGGCTGGAAACACCATATATTTT	CASSLSGRAGNTIYF
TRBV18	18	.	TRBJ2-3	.	TGTGCCAGCTCACCAAAGTCCCTGGGGACGGCTAGCACAGATACGCAGTATTTT	CASSPKSLGTASTDTQYF
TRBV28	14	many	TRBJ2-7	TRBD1	TGTGCCAGCAGCCCGGGACAGACAAACTACGAGCAGTACTTC	CASSPGQTNYEQYF
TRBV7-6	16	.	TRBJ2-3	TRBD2	TGTGCCAGCAGCCCAGGACTAGCGGGAGGGGCAGATACGCAGTATTTT	CASSPGLAGGADTQYF
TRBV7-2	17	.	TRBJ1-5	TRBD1	TGTGCCAGCAGCTTAGCGCAAACAGGGGCTCTCCGACAGCCCCAGCATTTT	CASSLAQTGALRQPQHF
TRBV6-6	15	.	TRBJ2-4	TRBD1	TGTGCCAGCAGCCAGGGACAGGACCTCCAAAACATTCAGTACTTC	CASSQGQDLQNIQYF
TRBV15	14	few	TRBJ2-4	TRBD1	TGTGCCACCAGCAAGGACAGGGTCAAAAACATTCAGTACTTC	CATSKDRVKNIQYF
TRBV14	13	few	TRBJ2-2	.	TGTGCCAGCAGCCAAGTAATGGCCGGGGAGCTGTTTTTT	CASSQVMAGELFF
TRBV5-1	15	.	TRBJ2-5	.	TGCGCCAGCAGCCCCCTTGGGCAGCCCCAAGAGACCCAGTACTTC	CASSPLGQPQETQYF
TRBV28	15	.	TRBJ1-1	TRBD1	TGTGCCAGCAGTACAGCCGGGACAGGGGCGACTGAAGCTTTCTTT	CASSTAGTGATEAFF
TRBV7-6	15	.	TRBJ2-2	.	TGTGCCAGCAGCTTAGAAGGACACAACACCGGGGAGCTGTTTTTT	CASSLEGHNTGELFF
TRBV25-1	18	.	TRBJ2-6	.	TGTGCCAGCAGTGAGACCAGGGGGGGGTATGCTGGGGCCAACGTCCTGACTTTC	CASSETRGGYAGANVLTF
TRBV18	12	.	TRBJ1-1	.	TGTGCCAGCTCACGACCGGGGAATGGAGCTTTCTTT	CASSRPGNGAFF
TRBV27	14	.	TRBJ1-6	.	TGTGCCAGCAGTCCCCGAACGGGGGGTTCGACCCTCCACTTT	CASSPRTGGSTLHF